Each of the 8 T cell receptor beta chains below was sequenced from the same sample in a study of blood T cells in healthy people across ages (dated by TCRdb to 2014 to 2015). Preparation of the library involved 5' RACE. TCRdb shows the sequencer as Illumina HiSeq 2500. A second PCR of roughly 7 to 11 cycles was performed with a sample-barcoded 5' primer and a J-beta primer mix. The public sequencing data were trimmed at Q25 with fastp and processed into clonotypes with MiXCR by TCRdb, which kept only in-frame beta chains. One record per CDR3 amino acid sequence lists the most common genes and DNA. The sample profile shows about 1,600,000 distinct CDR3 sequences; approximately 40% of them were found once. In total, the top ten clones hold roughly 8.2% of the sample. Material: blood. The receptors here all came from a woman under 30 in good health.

Here the CDR3 reads CSASGSGGRSYEQYF. The CDR3 nucleotides read TGCAGTGCTAGTGGGTCCGGCGGGAGAAGCTACGAGCAGTACTTC. The chain recombines TRBV20-1 with TRBJ2-7; 7 bases align to TRBD2. Germline CDR1 and CDR2: DFQATT and SNEGSKA (reference sequence). This CDR3 region has 15 residues. V was clipped by 3 bases and J by 3 bases; unmatched bases: 11.

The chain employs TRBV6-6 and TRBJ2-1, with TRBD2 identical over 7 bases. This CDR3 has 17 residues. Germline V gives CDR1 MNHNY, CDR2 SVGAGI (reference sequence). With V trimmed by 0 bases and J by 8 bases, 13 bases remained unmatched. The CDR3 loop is CASSYSRVSGGRYEQFF. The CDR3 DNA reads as TGTGCCAGCAGTTACTCGAGGGTCAGTGGCGGGAGATATGAGCAGTTCTTC.

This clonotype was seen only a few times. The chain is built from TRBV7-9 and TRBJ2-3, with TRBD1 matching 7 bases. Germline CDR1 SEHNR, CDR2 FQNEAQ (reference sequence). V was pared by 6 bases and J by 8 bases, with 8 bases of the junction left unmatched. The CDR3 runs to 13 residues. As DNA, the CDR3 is TGTGCCAGCAGTCAACAGGGGCTAGGTACGCAGTATTTT. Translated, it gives CASSQQGLGTQYF.

The CDR3 DNA reads as TGCAGCGTAGGCCCCGGCAGGGCAATAGGAAACACCATATATTTT. Translation: CSVGPGRAIGNTIYF. The rearrangement joins TRBV29-1 to TRBJ1-3; possible D gene TRBD1, 5 bases. Germline CDR1 SQVTM, CDR2 ANQGSEA. CDR3 length: 15 amino acids. V lost 6 bases to trimming and J lost 4 bases, with 19 bases between them.

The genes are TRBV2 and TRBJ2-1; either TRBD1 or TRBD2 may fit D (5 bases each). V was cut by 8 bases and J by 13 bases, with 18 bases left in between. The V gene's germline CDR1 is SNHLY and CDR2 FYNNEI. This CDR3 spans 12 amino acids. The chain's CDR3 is CASGVTRETQFF. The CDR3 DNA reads TGTGCCAGCGGGGTGACCAGGGAGACCCAGTTCTTC. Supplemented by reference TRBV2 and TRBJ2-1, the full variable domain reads EPEVTQTPSHQVTQMGQEVILRCVPISNHLYFYWYRQILGQKVEFLVSFYNNEISEKSEIFDDQFSVERPDGSNFTLKIRSTKLEDSAMYFCASGVTRETQFFGPGTRLTVL.

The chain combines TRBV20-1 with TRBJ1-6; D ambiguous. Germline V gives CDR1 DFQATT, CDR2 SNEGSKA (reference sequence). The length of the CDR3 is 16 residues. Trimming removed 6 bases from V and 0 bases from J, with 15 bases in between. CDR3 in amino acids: CSAHTLAHSYNSPLHF. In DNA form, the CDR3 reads TGCAGTGCACACACCTTGGCCCACTCCTATAATTCACCCCTCCACTTT.

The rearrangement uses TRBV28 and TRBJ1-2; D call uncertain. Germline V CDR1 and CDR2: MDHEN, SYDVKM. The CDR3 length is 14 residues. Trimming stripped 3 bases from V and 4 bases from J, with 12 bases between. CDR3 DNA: TGTGCCAGCAGTTTTCCCTCCCGTAGCTATGGCTACACCTTC. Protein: CASSFPSRSYGYTF.

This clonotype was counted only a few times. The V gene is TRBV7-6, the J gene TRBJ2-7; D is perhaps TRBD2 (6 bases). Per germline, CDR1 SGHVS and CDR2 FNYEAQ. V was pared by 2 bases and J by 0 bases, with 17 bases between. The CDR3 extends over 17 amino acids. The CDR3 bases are TGTGCCAGCAGCTTATTTTCTGGGGCTAGCGTCTCCTACGAGCAGTACTTC. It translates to CASSLFSGASVSYEQYF. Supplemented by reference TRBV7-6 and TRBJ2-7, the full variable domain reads GAGVSQSPRYKVTKRGQDVALRCDPISGHVSLYWYRQALGQGPEFLTYFNYEAQQDKSGLPNDRFSAERPEGSISTLTIQRTEQRDSAMYRCASSLFSGASVSYEQYFGPGTRLTVT.